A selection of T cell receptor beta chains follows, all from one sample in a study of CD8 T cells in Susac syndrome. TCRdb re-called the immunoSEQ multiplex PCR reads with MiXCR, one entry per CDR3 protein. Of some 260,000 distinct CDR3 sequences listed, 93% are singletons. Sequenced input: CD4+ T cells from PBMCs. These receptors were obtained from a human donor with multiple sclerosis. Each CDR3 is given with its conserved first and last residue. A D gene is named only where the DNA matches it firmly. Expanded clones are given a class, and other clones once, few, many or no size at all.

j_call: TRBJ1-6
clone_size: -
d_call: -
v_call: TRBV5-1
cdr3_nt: TGCGCCAGCAGCTTGGGGTTCAGAGGAAGCTCCTATAATTCACCCCTCCACTTT
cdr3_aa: CASSLGFRGSSYNSPLHF

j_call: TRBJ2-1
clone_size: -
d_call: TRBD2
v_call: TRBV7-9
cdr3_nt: TGTGCCAGCAGCTTAGGGCTAGCGGGTAGCTCCTACAATGAGCAGTTCTTC
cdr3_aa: CASSLGLAGSSYNEQFF

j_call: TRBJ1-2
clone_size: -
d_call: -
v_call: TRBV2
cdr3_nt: TGTGCCAGCAGTGAGTGGGGCGGCTACACCTTC
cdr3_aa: CASSEWGGYTF

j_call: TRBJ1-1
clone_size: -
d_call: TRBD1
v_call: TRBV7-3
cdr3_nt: TGTGCCAGCAGCCAACTGGACCTCCGGGACAGGGGCCTGAACACTGAAGCTTTCTTT
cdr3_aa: CASSQLDLRDRGLNTEAFF

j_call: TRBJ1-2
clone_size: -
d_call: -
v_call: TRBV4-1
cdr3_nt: TGCGCCAGCAGCCAAGCGTGGATATATGGCTACACCTTC
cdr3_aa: CASSQAWIYGYTF

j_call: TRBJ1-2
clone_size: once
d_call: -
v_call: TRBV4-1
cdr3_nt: TGCGCCAGCAGCCAAGATCTAGGGATTCGGAGTGGCTACACCTTC
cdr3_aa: CASSQDLGIRSGYTF

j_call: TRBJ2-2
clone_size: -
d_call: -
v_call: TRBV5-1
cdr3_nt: TGCGCCAGCAGCTTAGAGGGGACCGGCCTTGCCGGGGAGCTGTTTTTT
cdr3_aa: CASSLEGTGLAGELFF

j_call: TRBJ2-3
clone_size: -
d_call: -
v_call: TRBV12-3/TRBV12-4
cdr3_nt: TGTGCCAGCCTGAAACAGGGAAGTTGGACAGATACGCAGTATTTT
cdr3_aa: CASLKQGSWTDTQYF

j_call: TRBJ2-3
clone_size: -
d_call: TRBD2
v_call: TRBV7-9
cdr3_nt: TGTGCCAGCAGCCGGGGACTAGCGGGAGGGCCGCCAGATACGCAGTATTTT
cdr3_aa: CASSRGLAGGPPDTQYF

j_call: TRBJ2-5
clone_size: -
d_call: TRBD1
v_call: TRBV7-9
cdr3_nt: TGTGCCAGCAGCTCTAGGACAGGGCTCCTACAAGAGACCCAGTACTTC
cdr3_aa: CASSSRTGLLQETQYF

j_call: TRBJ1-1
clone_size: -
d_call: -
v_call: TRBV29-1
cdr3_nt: TGCAGCGGGGGGTCCGGGGACACTGAAGCTTTCTTT
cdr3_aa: CSGGSGDTEAFF

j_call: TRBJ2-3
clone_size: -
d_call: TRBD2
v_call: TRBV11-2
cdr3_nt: TGTGCCAGCAGCTTACTAGGAGTTCGGCGGGCTAGCGGGAGCATCGGGGCAGCAGATACGCAGTATTTT
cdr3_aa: CASSLLGVRRASGSIGAADTQYF

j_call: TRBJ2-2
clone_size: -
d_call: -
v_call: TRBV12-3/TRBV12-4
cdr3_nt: TGTGCCAGCAGTTTTATCCGCGGCACCGGGGAGCTGTTTTTT
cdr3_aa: CASSFIRGTGELFF

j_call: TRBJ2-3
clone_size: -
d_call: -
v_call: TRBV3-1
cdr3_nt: TGTGCCAGCAGCCAACCCGGGACTCCCAGCACAGATACGCAGTATTTT
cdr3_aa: CASSQPGTPSTDTQYF

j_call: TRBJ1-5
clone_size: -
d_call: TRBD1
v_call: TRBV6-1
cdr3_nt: TGTGCCAGCAGCCTTAGGACAGGGGGGGGTAATCAGCCCCAGCATTTT
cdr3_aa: CASSLRTGGGNQPQHF

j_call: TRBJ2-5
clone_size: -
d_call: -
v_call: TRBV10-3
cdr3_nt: TGTGCCATCAGCCTTAGCGAGGAGACCCAGTACTTC
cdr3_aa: CAISLSEETQYF

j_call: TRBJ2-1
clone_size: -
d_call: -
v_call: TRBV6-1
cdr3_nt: TGTGCCAGCAACCCTCTTTCCGGACGAGGGGACAATGAGCAGTTCTTC
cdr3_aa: CASNPLSGRGDNEQFF

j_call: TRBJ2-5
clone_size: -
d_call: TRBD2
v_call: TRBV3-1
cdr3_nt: TGTGCCAGCAGCCACGAACTAGCGGGGGCCCTCCTCGAGACCCAGTACTTC
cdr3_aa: CASSHELAGALLETQYF

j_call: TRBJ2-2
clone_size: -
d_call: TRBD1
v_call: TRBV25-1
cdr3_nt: TGTGCCAGCAGTTCTTTGGACAGGGACACCGGGGAGCTGTTTTTT
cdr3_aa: CASSSLDRDTGELFF

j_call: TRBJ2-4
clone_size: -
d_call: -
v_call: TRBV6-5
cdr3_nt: TGTGCCAGCAGCACCGGGACCCTTAGGGACATTCAGTACTTC
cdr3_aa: CASSTGTLRDIQYF

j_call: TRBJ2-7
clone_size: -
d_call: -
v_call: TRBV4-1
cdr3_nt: TGCGCCAGCAGCCGCCCGGCGGGTTACGAGCAGTACTTC
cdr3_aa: CASSRPAGYEQYF

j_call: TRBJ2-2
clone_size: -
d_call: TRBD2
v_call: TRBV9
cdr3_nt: TGTGCCAGCAGCGTAGCAGGGACTAGCACCGGGGAGCTGTTTTTT
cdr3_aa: CASSVAGTSTGELFF

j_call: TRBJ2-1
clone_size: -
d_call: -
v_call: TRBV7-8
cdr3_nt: TGTGCCATCGGGACGGCCGCCTCCTACAATGAGCAGTTCTTC
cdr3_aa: CAIGTAASYNEQFF

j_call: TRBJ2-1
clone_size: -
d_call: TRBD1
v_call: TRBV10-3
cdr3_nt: TGTGCCATCACCCCCGGACAGGGAGATGCCAATGAGCAGTTCTTC
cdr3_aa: CAITPGQGDANEQFF

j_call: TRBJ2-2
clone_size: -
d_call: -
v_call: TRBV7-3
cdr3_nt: TGTGCCAGCAGCCCAAGCAGGGGGGACACCGGGGAGCTGTTTTTT
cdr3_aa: CASSPSRGDTGELFF

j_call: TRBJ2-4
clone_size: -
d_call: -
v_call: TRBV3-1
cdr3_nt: TGTGCCAGCAGCCAAGACAGCGGGGCCAAAAACATTCAGTACTTC
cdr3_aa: CASSQDSGAKNIQYF

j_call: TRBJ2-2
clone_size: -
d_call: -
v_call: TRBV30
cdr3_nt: TGTGCCTGGAGTCTAATGTCAGCGAACACCGGGGAGCTGTTTTTT
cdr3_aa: CAWSLMSANTGELFF

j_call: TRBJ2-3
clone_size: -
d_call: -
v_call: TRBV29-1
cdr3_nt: TGCAGCACGGACAGTCAAGGCACAGATACGCAGTATTTT
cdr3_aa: CSTDSQGTDTQYF

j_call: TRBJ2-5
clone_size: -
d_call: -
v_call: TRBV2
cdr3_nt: TGTGCCAGCAGTGTAACCGCAGGGAGGGAGACCCAGTACTTC
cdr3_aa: CASSVTAGRETQYF

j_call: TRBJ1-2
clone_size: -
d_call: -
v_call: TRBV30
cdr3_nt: TGTGCCTGGAGTGTACGAAACATAGGGTTGGGCGGCTACACCTTC
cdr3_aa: CAWSVRNIGLGGYTF

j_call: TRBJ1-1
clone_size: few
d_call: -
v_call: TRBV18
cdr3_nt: TGTGCCAGCTCACCTAGCACTGAAGCTTTCTTT
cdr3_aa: CASSPSTEAFF

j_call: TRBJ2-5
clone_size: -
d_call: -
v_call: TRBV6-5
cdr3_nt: TGTGCCAGCAGTTACGATGGACAGAGGACTAAGTGGGAGACCCAGTACTTC
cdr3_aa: CASSYDGQRTKWETQYF

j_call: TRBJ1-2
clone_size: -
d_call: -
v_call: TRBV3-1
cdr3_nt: TGTGCCAGCAGCCAAGTGGGGAGAGGGGGTAATGGCTACACCTTC
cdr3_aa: CASSQVGRGGNGYTF

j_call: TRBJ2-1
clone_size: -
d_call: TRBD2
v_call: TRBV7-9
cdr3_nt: TGTGCCAGCAGCTCCCTTGACCTAGCGGGGGGGTACAATGAGCAGTTCTTC
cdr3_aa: CASSSLDLAGGYNEQFF

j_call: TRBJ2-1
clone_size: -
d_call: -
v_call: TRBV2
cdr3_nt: TGTGCCAGCGGGGATGAGCAGTTCTTC
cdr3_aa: CASGDEQFF

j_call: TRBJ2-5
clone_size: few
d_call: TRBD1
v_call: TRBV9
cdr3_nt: TGTGCCAGCAGCCCCCTTGGGACAGGTGGGGGGAAGACCCAGTACTTC
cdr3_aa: CASSPLGTGGGKTQYF

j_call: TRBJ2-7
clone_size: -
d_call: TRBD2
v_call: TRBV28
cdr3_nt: TGTGCCAGCAGTCCCGCTCGGGACTACTCCTACGAGCAGTACTTC
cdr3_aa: CASSPARDYSYEQYF

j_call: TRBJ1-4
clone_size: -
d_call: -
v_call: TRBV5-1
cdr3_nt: TGCGCCAGCAGCCCTCGGGGGGAAAAACTGTTTTTT
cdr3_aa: CASSPRGEKLFF

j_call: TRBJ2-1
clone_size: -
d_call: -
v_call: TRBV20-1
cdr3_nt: TGCAGTGCTAGAGGCGGGCCAGGGCTGCAGTTCTTC
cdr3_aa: CSARGGPGLQFF

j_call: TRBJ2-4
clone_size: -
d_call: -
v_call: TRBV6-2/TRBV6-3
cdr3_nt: TGTGCCAGCAGTTTTTTTGAGGGAGCCAAAAACATTCAGTACTTC
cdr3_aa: CASSFFEGAKNIQYF

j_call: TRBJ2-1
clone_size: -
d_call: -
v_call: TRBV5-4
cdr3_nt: TGTGCCAGCAGCTTGGTAGGAGGCTCCGGGCGGTTCTTC
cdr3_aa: CASSLVGGSGRFF

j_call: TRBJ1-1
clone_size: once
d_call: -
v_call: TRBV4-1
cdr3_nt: TGCGCCAGCAGCCAAGATATCAGGGCGGCTGAAGCTTTCTTT
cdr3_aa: CASSQDIRAAEAFF

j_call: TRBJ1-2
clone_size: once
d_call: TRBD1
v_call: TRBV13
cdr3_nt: TGTGCCAGCAGCTTGGGGGGACAGGGGTTTTATGGTGGCTACACCTTC
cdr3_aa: CASSLGGQGFYGGYTF

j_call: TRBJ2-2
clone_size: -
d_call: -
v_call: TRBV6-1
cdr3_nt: TGTGCCAGCAATGGTTGGCAGATCACCGGGGAGCTGTTTTTT
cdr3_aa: CASNGWQITGELFF

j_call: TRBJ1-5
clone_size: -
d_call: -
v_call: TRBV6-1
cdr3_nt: TGTGCCAGCAGTGACACCGGGGGCCAGCCCCAGCATTTT
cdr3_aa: CASSDTGGQPQHF

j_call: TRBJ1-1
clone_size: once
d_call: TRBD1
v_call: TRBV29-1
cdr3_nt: TGCAGCGTTGAGCCGACAGGGAGCACTGAAGCTTTCTTT
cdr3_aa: CSVEPTGSTEAFF

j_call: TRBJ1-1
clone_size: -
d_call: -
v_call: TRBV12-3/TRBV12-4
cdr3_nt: TGTGCCAGCACCCATGGACGGCTGAACACTGAAGCTTTCTTT
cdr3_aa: CASTHGRLNTEAFF

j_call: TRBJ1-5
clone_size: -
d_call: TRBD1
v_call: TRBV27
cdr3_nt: TGTGCCAGCAGTTTGACAGGGATACATCAGCCCCAGCATTTT
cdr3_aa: CASSLTGIHQPQHF

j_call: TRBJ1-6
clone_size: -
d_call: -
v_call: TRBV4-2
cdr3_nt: TGTGCCAGCAGCAACCTGGGGGCCGGATCACCCCTCCACTTT
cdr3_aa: CASSNLGAGSPLHF

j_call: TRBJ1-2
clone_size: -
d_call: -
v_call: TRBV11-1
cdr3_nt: TGTGCCAGCAGCGCTCAGGGGACTGGCTATGGCTACACCTTC
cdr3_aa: CASSAQGTGYGYTF

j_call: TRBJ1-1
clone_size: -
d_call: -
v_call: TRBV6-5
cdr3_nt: TGTGCCAGCACTCGAGGGGGCACTGAAGCTTTCTTT
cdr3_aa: CASTRGGTEAFF

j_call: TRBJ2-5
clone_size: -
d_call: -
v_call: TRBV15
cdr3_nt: TGTGCCACCAGCAGAGATAAGGGGACACACAACGTGGAGACCCAGTACTTC
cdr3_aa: CATSRDKGTHNVETQYF

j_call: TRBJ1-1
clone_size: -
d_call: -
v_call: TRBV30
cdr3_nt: TGTGCCTGGAGTGCGACCCCTCTGACAGGGAACACTGAAGCTTTCTTT
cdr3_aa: CAWSATPLTGNTEAFF

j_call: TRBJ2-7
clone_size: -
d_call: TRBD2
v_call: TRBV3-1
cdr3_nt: TGTGCCAGCAGCCAAGATCCGCCGGGAGGCGAGCAGTACTTC
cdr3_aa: CASSQDPPGGEQYF